These T cell receptor beta chains were read from a single sample in a study of blood T cells in healthy people across ages. TCRdb recomputed calls from the 5' RACE reads with MiXCR, one row per CDR3 protein. The sample has over 1,500,000 distinct CDR3 sequences; roughly 49% are singletons. The sequencing sample was made of blood. These receptor sequences come from a woman in her forties in good health. Each CDR3 is given with its conserved first and last residue. The D gene is left open where the match is weak. Clone size, where shown, is once, few, many, or a class for clones that have expanded.

J gene,clone size,V gene,D gene,CDR3 DNA,CDR3 protein
TRBJ2-5,few,TRBV10-3,-,TGTGCCAACCGTGGGGAGAACCAAGAGACCCAGTACTTC,CANRGENQETQYF
TRBJ1-4,-,TRBV27,-,TGTGCCAGCAGTGTCCGGGGGGCGGCCGAAAAACTGTTTTTT,CASSVRGAAEKLFF
TRBJ1-1,-,TRBV29-1,-,TGCAGCTCACGCGCCAGGGTGGACACTGAAGCTTTCTTT,CSSRARVDTEAFF
TRBJ1-2,-,TRBV6-2/TRBV6-3,TRBD1,TGTGCCAGCCTCGAGACAGGGGACTATGGCTACACCTTC,CASLETGDYGYTF
TRBJ2-7,few,TRBV6-2/TRBV6-3,-,TGTGCCAGCAGTTACCAAGGCAGGGGCTGGGACGAGCAGTACTTC,CASSYQGRGWDEQYF
TRBJ2-1,few,TRBV24-1,-,TGTGCCACCAGTGGGGGACGGAGCTCCTACAATGAGCAGTTCTTC,CATSGGRSSYNEQFF
TRBJ1-5,-,TRBV3-1,-,TGTGCCAGCAGCCCCGCGGCCCTTAATCAGCCCCAGCATTTT,CASSPAALNQPQHF
TRBJ2-7,-,TRBV5-1,TRBD1,TGCGCCAGCAGTTTACCCCAGACAGGGGGCTCAGCTAACGAGCAGTACTTC,CASSLPQTGGSANEQYF
TRBJ2-7,-,TRBV28,TRBD1,TGTGCCAGCAGGACCCCGGGACAGGGGATTTACGAGCAGTACTTC,CASRTPGQGIYEQYF
TRBJ2-3,few,TRBV6-2/TRBV6-3,-,TGTGCCACCGGGGGGCACACAGATACGCAGTATTTT,CATGGHTDTQYF
TRBJ2-7,many,TRBV7-2,TRBD1,TGTGCCAGCAGCTGGGACAGGGCCTCCTACGAGCAGTACTTC,CASSWDRASYEQYF
TRBJ1-5,-,TRBV27,-,TGTGCCAGCAGTGGGAGTATCAATCAGCCCCAGCATTTT,CASSGSINQPQHF
TRBJ2-3,-,TRBV7-2,TRBD2,TGTGCCAGCGGATCTAATAGCGGGGGGACCACAGATACGCAGTATTTT,CASGSNSGGTTDTQYF
TRBJ1-2,-,TRBV6-5,-,TGTGCCAGCAGTTACGCGACAGAACCCTATGGCTACACCTTC,CASSYATEPYGYTF
TRBJ2-5,many,TRBV20-1,TRBD2,TGCAGTGCTCAAAACCCGGGGGGAGAGACCCAGTACTTC,CSAQNPGGETQYF
TRBJ2-5,few,TRBV29-1,-,TGCAGCGTTGCCCAGCAGGAGACCCAGTACTTC,CSVAQQETQYF
TRBJ1-4,-,TRBV20-1,-,TGCAGTGCTAGAGATGGCTGGGCTAATGAAAAACTGTTTTTT,CSARDGWANEKLFF
TRBJ2-1,few,TRBV9,TRBD2,TGTGCCAGCAGCGTAGCCGCGGGGGGGCCCTACAATGAGCAGTTCTTC,CASSVAAGGPYNEQFF
TRBJ2-4,-,TRBV7-9,TRBD1,TGTGCCAGCAGCTCCGAAACAGGGGGCTATCCCAAAAACATTCAGTACTTC,CASSSETGGYPKNIQYF
TRBJ2-1,few,TRBV4-3,-,TGCGCCAGCAGCCAAGACGGGGGGCGGTTTAATGAGCAGTTCTTC,CASSQDGGRFNEQFF
TRBJ2-1,-,TRBV4-3,-,TGCGCCAGCAGCCAAGATCACGGCGTCTTGACCGATGAGCAGTTCTTC,CASSQDHGVLTDEQFF
TRBJ2-7,few,TRBV7-9,TRBD2,TGTGCCAGCAGAGAGACTAGCGAATCCTACGAGCAGTACTTC,CASRETSESYEQYF
TRBJ2-7,-,TRBV20-1,-,TGCAGTGCTAGCGGACTGGAACGCACCTACGAGCAGTACTTC,CSASGLERTYEQYF
TRBJ1-4,-,TRBV6-2/TRBV6-3,-,TGTGCCAGCAGCCCCTCCGGGACGCCGGGAGAAAAACTGTTTTTT,CASSPSGTPGEKLFF
TRBJ2-3,few,TRBV9,-,TGTGCCAGCAGCGTTGCGGGCGGCTCCGCGCAGTATTTT,CASSVAGGSAQYF
TRBJ2-5,few,TRBV6-5,TRBD1,TGTGCCAGCAGTCCAAAACACAGGGGACGAGAGACCCAGTACTTC,CASSPKHRGRETQYF
TRBJ2-5,-,TRBV24-1,TRBD1,TGTGCCACCAGTGACCATGCCGGGACAGCCAAAGAGACCCAGTACTTC,CATSDHAGTAKETQYF
TRBJ2-4,-,TRBV6-5,-,TGTGCCAGCAGTTACTCGGTGAACTCTCGGGCCAAAAACATTCAGTACTTC,CASSYSVNSRAKNIQYF
TRBJ2-1,few,TRBV5-1,-,TGCGCCAGCAGCTTGGTGGGGGTCGGGAATGAGCAGTTCTTC,CASSLVGVGNEQFF
TRBJ2-6,-,TRBV4-3,-,TGCGCCAGCAGCCAAGAAAGTGAGGCTACGCTGACTTTC,CASSQESEATLTF
TRBJ2-5,-,TRBV20-1,-,TGCAGTGCTACAGGGGATAGGGACAATGAGCAGTACTTC,CSATGDRDNEQYF
TRBJ2-7,-,TRBV28,TRBD2,TGTGCCAGCAGTTTAGGGCGGGGGGGCATAAATGAGCAGTACTTC,CASSLGRGGINEQYF